These 18 T cell receptor beta chains were all obtained from the same sample, sequenced in a study of shared clonotypes between healthy human individuals. The table came from immunoSEQ multiplex PCR; TCRdb's copy has only in-frame clones and leaves some out. The sample shows over a million clones, around 82% of them seen only once. Material for sequencing was memory CD4+ T cells from PBMCs. As to subset: CD45RA-negative fraction. All receptors come from a man aged 18-30 years in good health. Some clones in this sample may be carry-over from other donors' samples.

This clone occurred a few times. A far more abundant clone sits one base away, making this likely a read error. The rearrangement links TRBV7-8 to TRBJ1-4, with D uncertain. Germline V CDR1 and CDR2: SGHVS, FQNEAQ. The germline V and J ends were trimmed by 5 bases and 0 bases, with 1 base remaining between them. The CDR3 covers 12 residues. CDR3 coding DNA: TGTGCCAGCAGCACAACTAATGAAAAACTGTTTTTT. Translated: CASSTTNEKLFF.

This clone was seen only a few times. The genes are TRBV30 and TRBJ1-5; D possibly corresponds to TRBD1 (5 bases). The CDR3 has 14 amino acids. V lost 0 bases and J lost 5, with 11 bases in between. CDR1 GTSNPN and CDR2 SVGIG come from the germline V gene (reference sequence). The CDR3 coding sequence is TGTGCCTGGAGTGTCGGGGCGATGGATCAGCCCCAGCATTTT. Its translation: CAWSVGAMDQPQHF.

This rearrangement joins TRBV5-1 to TRBJ2-2; a possible D gene is TRBD2 (5 bases). Germline V CDR1 and CDR2: SGHRS, YFSETQ. The CDR3 contains 15 residues. V lost 0 bases and J lost 4, with 10 bases in between. DNA for the CDR3: TGCGCCAGCAGCTTGGACGGCGCGGGCACCGGGGAGCTGTTTTTT. This encodes CASSLDGAGTGELFF.

This clone has just a few counts. Here the CDR3 reads CASSSWTGSSYEQYF. CDR3 nucleotide sequence: TGTGCCAGCAGCTCGTGGACAGGGAGCTCCTACGAGCAGTACTTC. The J gene is TRBJ2-7, the V gene TRBV5-4; the match to TRBD1 covers 8 bases. CDR1 is SGHNT, CDR2 YYREEE, per germline (reference sequence). The CDR3 is 15 residues long. V was pared by 3 bases and J by 0 bases, with 5 bases of the junction left unmatched. The full variable domain, rest sourced from reference TRBV5-4 and TRBJ2-7, is ETGVTQSPTHLIKTRGQQVTLRCSSQSGHNTVSWYQQALGQGPQFIFQYYREEENGRGNFPPRFSGLQFPNYSSELNVNALELDDSALYLCASSSWTGSSYEQYFGPGTRLTVT.

The V and J genes are TRBV18 and TRBJ1-1; the D is unclear. Germline V gene sequence: CDR1 KGHSH, CDR2 LQKENI. The germline V and J ends were trimmed by 0 bases and 4 bases, with 9 bases remaining between them. The CDR3 consists of 14 residues. The CDR3 nucleotides are TGTGCCAGCTCACCACCGGAAAAGGGCACTGAAGCTTTCTTT. Protein product: CASSPPEKGTEAFF.

The table lists this clone with a few counts. The J gene is TRBJ1-2, the V gene TRBV7-8, with D perhaps matching TRBD1 (5 bases). The CDR3 contains 16 residues. V was cut by 5 bases and J by 7 bases, with 23 bases left in between. The V gene's germline CDR1 is SGHVS and CDR2 FQNEAQ. CDR3 bases: TGTGCCAGCAGCCAAACCGGGGCCTGGGATTTTGGTGGCTACACCTTC. Amino acids: CASSQTGAWDFGGYTF. Together with reference TRBV7-8 and TRBJ1-2, the CDR3 gives the full variable domain: GAGVSQSPRYKVAKRGQDVALRCDPISGHVSLFWYQQALGQGPEFLTYFQNEAQLDKSGLPSDRFFAERPEGSVSTLKIQRTQQEDSAVYLCASSQTGAWDFGGYTFGSGTRLTVV.

About this clone: Since a much larger clone is just one base distant, this may be a read error. At the DNA level, this CDR3 is encoded by other sequences in the same sample as well. The CDR3, as DNA: TGTGCCAGTAGTATAGGCGGGAGGGCCGGCAATGAGCAGTTCTTC. Its translation: CASSIGGRAGNEQFF. V and J are TRBV19 and TRBJ2-1, with TRBD2 matching over 9 bases. The CDR3 runs 15 residues. Per germline, CDR1 LNHDA and CDR2 SQIVND (reference sequence). The junction had 4 bases not matched to a gene; V was cut back by 1 base and J by 6 bases.

The chain carries TRBV7-2 and TRBJ2-3, with D possibly TRBD2 on 6 matching bases. Trimming stripped 1 base from V and 1 base from J, with 12 bases between. The CDR3 covers 16 residues. Per germline, CDR1 SGHTA and CDR2 FQGNSA. The chain's CDR3 is CASSLGAGKGTDTQYF. The CDR3 nucleotides are TGTGCCAGCAGCTTAGGGGCGGGAAAAGGCACAGATACGCAGTATTTT. Together with reference TRBV7-2 and TRBJ2-3, the CDR3 gives the full variable domain: GAGVSQSPSNKVTEKGKDVELRCDPISGHTALYWYRQSLGQGLEFLIYFQGNSAPDKSGLPSDRFSAERTGGSVSTLTIQRTQQEDSAVYLCASSLGAGKGTDTQYFGPGTRLTVL.

The chain is built from TRBV6-6 and TRBJ1-4; 10 positions agree with TRBD1. The length of the CDR3 is 15 residues. Trimming removed 6 bases from V and 3 bases from J; junction bases left unmatched: 4. Germline CDR1 and CDR2: MNHNY and SVGAGI (reference sequence). This CDR3 is CASSSGQGANEKLFF. The CDR3 nucleotides are TGTGCCAGCAGCTCCGGACAGGGGGCTAATGAAAAACTGTTTTTT.

A few counts support this clone. This chain links TRBV7-2 with TRBJ2-2; D possibly corresponds to TRBD1 (6 bases). V was shortened by 2 bases and J by 4 bases, with 8 bases between the two germline ends. The CDR3 runs 14 residues. Germline values: CDR1 SGHTA, CDR2 FQGNSA. The CDR3 DNA reads as TGTGCCAGCAGCTTAACAGGGAGCACCGGGGAGCTGTTTTTT. It codes for CASSLTGSTGELFF.

There are a few counts of this clone. In nucleotides, the CDR3 is TGCGCCAGCAGCTCCCGGGTGGAGGATGGCTACACCTTC. It is translated as CASSSRVEDGYTF. The rearrangement links TRBV5-1 to TRBJ1-2, with D unresolved. Germline V gene data show CDR1 as SGHRS and CDR2 as YFSETQ. The ends were cut back, 3 bases at V and 6 bases at J, with 12 bases in the middle. This CDR3 is 13 amino acids long.

The chain employs TRBV6-5 and TRBJ2-7, with TRBD1 as a possible D gene (6 bases). This CDR3 has 14 amino acids. V lost 4 bases to trimming and J lost 0 bases, with 10 bases between them. Germline-derived CDR1 and CDR2 are MNHEY and SVGAGI. CDR3 bases: TGTGCCAGCAGTTTCGCCAGGGGCTCCTACGAGCAGTACTTC. Amino acids: CASSFARGSYEQYF.

The chain carries TRBV30 and TRBJ1-5; the D gene is possibly TRBD1 (5 bases). The V end was cut by 5 bases, the J end by 0 bases, with 20 bases between. The CDR3 runs to 17 residues. Germline values: CDR1 GTSNPN, CDR2 SVGIG (reference sequence). This CDR3 is CAWAAGRGIGSNQPQHF. The CDR3 region has the DNA TGTGCCTGGGCGGCGGGACGCGGGATTGGTAGCAATCAGCCCCAGCATTTT.

V is TRBV27 and J is TRBJ2-3, with TRBD2 matching 7 bases. Trimming at V came to 6 bases and at J to 12 bases, leaving 9 bases not matched to a gene. Germline-derived CDR1 and CDR2 are MNHEY and SMNVEV (reference sequence). The CDR3 runs to 12 residues. In nucleotides, the CDR3 is TGTGCCAGCAGCCTCCTAAGCGGGACTCAGTATTTT. Translation: CASSLLSGTQYF.

V gene TRBV6-5 combines with J gene TRBJ2-1, with D possibly TRBD1 on 5 matching bases. V was cut by 7 bases and J by 3 bases, with 13 bases left in between. This CDR3 is built from 14 residues. CDR1 is MNHEY and CDR2 is SVGAGI in the germline V gene. This chain's CDR3 is CASMGRRNYNEQFF. In DNA form, the CDR3 reads TGTGCCAGCATGGGGCGGAGAAACTACAATGAGCAGTTCTTC.

The chain uses TRBV5-1 and TRBJ1-1, with unresolved D. CDR3 length: 13 residues. Germline values: CDR1 SGHRS, CDR2 YFSETQ. Trimming took 0 bases from V and 10 from J, leaving 13 bases between them. The CDR3 region is CASSLVADRRAFF. In nucleotides, the CDR3 is TGCGCCAGCAGCTTGGTAGCGGACCGGCGAGCTTTCTTT.

This chain links TRBV7-9 with TRBJ2-5; D uncertain. V gave up 2 bases and J gave up 4 bases, with 8 bases separating them. The CDR3 consists of 13 residues. From germline, CDR1 is SEHNR and CDR2 FQNEAQ (reference sequence). CDR3 region: CASSLPPTETQYF. The CDR3 DNA sequence: TGTGCCAGCAGCTTACCCCCCACAGAGACCCAGTACTTC.

The chain employs TRBV2 and TRBJ2-5; D remains ambiguous. Germline V gives CDR1 SNHLY, CDR2 FYNNEI. Trimming took off 0 bases at V and 4 bases at J, with 9 bases between the two ends. This CDR3 is built from 14 residues. The CDR3, as DNA: TGTGCCAGCAGTGAAGCGCGAGTCCGAGAGACCCAGTACTTC. Amino acids: CASSEARVRETQYF.